The clone carrying this T cell receptor beta chain was seen a handful of times. Antigen specificity is unknown. This PCR relied on a set of 60 Vbeta primers and 13 Jbeta primers. In the source study's methods: As a later analysis found, there were 70 million to 80 million unique TCR beta chains, of which some 10 million were shared. Assay: immunoSEQ multiplex PCR; the TCRdb copy retains only in-frame clones and omits some. That table gives V, J and clone size, and the DNA gave D and trimming. The sample lists 180,000 or so clones; under 80% were seen once. V was clipped by 6 bases and J by 5 bases; unmatched bases: 8. The CDR3 extends over 14 amino acids. Germline V lookup: CDR1 MNHEY, CDR2 SVGAGI. The data stem from a study of cytomegalovirus exposure and HLA in healthy donors. Overall study results and limits: Later analysis indicated greater clonal expansion among HLA-associated TCR beta chains than among equally common other chains. Whilst most TCR sequences proved rare, a subset of public TCRs occurred across many donors.

Sequenced material: PBMCs. The receptor was derived from a female donor in good health and CMV-seronegative. V and J are TRBV6-5 and TRBJ1-2; TRBD1 aligns across 8 bases. The CDR3 coding sequence is TGTGCCAGCAGAGAGACAGGGGCAGGGTATGGCTACACCTTC. Amino acid sequence: CASRETGAGYGYTF.